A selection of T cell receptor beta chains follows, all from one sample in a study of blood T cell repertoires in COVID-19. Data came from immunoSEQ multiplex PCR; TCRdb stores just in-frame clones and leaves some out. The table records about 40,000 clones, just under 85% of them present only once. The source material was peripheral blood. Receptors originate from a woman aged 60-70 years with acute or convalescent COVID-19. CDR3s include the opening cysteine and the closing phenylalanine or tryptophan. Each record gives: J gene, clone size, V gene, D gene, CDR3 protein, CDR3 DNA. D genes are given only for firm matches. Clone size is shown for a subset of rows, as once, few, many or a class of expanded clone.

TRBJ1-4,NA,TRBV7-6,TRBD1,CASSPGQVFGEKLFF,TGTGCCAGCAGCCCCGGACAGGTTTTTGGAGAAAAACTGTTTTTT
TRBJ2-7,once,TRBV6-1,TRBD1,CASSERGQGRGRLGLYEQYF,TGTGCCAGCAGTGAACGGGGACAGGGTAGGGGACGTTTAGGGCTCTACGAGCAGTACTTC
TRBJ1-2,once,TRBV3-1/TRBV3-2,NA,CASSPTVFRGGNYGYTF,TGTGCCAGCAGCCCCACCGTATTCCGGGGGGGTAACTATGGCTACACCTTC
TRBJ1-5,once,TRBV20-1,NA,CSASLGGNQPQHF,TGCAGTGCTAGTTTAGGGGGCAATCAGCCCCAGCATTTT
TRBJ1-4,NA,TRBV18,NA,CASSSLQNRGHSNEKLFF,TGTGCCAGCTCATCCTTACAAAACCGCGGACACTCTAATGAAAAACTGTTTTTT
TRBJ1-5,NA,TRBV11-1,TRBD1,CASSIGTVRQPQHF,TGTGCCAGCAGCATCGGGACAGTCCGTCAGCCCCAGCATTTT
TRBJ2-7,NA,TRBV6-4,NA,CASSDSKGNREQYF,TGTGCCAGCAGTGACTCTAAGGGGAATCGCGAGCAGTACTTC
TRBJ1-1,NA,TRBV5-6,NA,CASSLRGTEAFF,TGTGCCAGCAGCTTGCGGGGAACTGAAGCTTTCTTT
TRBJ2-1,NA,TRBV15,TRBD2,CATSRSGTSGRVRNEQFF,TGTGCCACCAGCAGATCCGGGACTAGCGGGAGGGTGCGCAATGAGCAGTTCTTC
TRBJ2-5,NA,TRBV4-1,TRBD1,CASSQDVMVGTGGETQYF,TGCGCCAGCAGCCAAGATGTTATGGTTGGGACAGGGGGGGAGACCCAGTACTTC
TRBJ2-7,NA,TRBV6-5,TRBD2,CASRSGAGAWYEQYF,TGTGCCAGCAGATCGGGAGCGGGAGCTTGGTACGAGCAGTACTTC
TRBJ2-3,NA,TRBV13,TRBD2,CASSRKAGFADTQYF,TGTGCCAGCAGCAGGAAAGCGGGATTCGCAGATACGCAGTATTTT
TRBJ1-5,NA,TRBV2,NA,CASSGSFDGSNQPQHF,TGTGCCAGCAGCGGCTCCTTTGACGGGAGCAATCAGCCCCAGCATTTT
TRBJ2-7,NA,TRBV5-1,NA,CASSLDLAGNEQYF,TGCGCCAGCAGCTTGGATCTGGCGGGGAACGAGCAGTACTTC
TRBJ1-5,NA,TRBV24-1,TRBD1,CATSAGQGGGYSNQPQHF,TGTGCCACCAGCGCGGGACAGGGCGGGGGGTATAGCAATCAGCCCCAGCATTTT
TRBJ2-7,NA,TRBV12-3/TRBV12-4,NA,CASSPGRHYEQYF,TGTGCCAGCAGTCCTGGCCGACACTACGAGCAGTACTTC
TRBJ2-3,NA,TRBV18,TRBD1,CASPPERQGAADTQYF,TGTGCCAGCCCCCCAGAGAGACAGGGGGCCGCAGATACGCAGTATTTT